One and the same sample provided the 29 T cell receptor beta chains below, sequenced in a study of T cell responses to AZD1222 COVID-19 vaccine. Generated by immunoSEQ multiplex PCR, the TCRdb table keeps only in-frame clones and is missing some. There are 100,000 to 150,000 clones in the sample; 70% to 90% occur only once, and under 11% lies in the top ten. Sequencing used peripheral blood, obtained on day 0 of AZD1222 vaccination. These receptors all stem from an adult in good health.

The genes are TRBV20-1 and TRBJ2-7; 7 nucleotides line up with TRBD1. The germline gives CDR1 DFQATT, CDR2 SNEGSKA (reference sequence). V was clipped by 3 bases and J by 3 bases; unmatched bases: 8. The CDR3 sequence is 14 residues long. In DNA form, the CDR3 reads TGCAGTGCTAGTCGAGGACAGGCCCTCTACGAGCAGTACTTC. It translates to CSASRGQALYEQYF.

V gene TRBV6-5 combines with J gene TRBJ2-7; either TRBD1 or TRBD2 may supply D (7 bases each). Trimming cost V 10 bases and J 7 bases, with 14 bases left between them. Looked up from germline, CDR1 is MNHEY and CDR2 is SVGAGI. The CDR3 has 11 residues. In nucleotides, the CDR3 is TGTGCCACCTCCAGGGGGGGGGAGCAGTACTTC. Protein: CATSRGGEQYF.

The chain has TRBV10-1 and TRBJ2-3, with D perhaps matching TRBD2 (6 bases). CDR3 length: 14 amino acids. Trimming took off 3 bases at V and 6 bases at J, with 13 bases between the two ends. Germline V gene sequence: CDR1 WNHNN, CDR2 SYGVQD (reference sequence). The CDR3 is CASSDGGRGDTQYF. In DNA form, the CDR3 reads TGCGCCAGCAGTGACGGCGGCCGGGGGGATACGCAGTATTTT.

The chain couples TRBV4-2 to TRBJ1-4, with D perhaps TRBD1 (5 bases). CDR3 size: 16 residues. In germline, CDR1 is LGHNA, CDR2 YNFKEQ. V shed 2 bases and J shed 7 bases, with 17 bases lying between them. CDR3 loop: CASSQFQGEVSEKLFF. The CDR3 coding sequence is TGTGCCAGCAGCCAATTTCAAGGGGAAGTAAGTGAAAAACTGTTTTTT.

V usage is TRBV18 and J usage is TRBJ1-1; D perhaps matches TRBD1 (6 bases). Trimming removed 3 bases at V and 0 bases at J, with 11 bases between. The V gene's germline CDR1 is KGHSH and CDR2 LQKENI. The CDR3 is made up of 15 amino acids. As DNA, the CDR3 is TGTGCCAGCTCACCCCTGGACAGCATGAACACTGAAGCTTTCTTT. Translation gives CASSPLDSMNTEAFF.

The chain joins TRBV5-6 to TRBJ1-5; D unresolved. CDR1 SGHDT and CDR2 YYEEEE come from the germline V gene. This CDR3 has 15 residues. Trimming pared 4 bases from V and 1 base from J, leaving 12 bases between. CDR3 coding DNA: TGTGCCAGCAGCCAATCCCCCTCCAGCAATCAGCCCCAGCATTTT. It is translated as CASSQSPSSNQPQHF.

This rearrangement joins TRBV10-1 to TRBJ2-7; D gene ambiguous. Trimming pared 4 bases from V and 6 bases from J, leaving 10 bases between. The germline V gene encodes CDR1 WNHNN and CDR2 SYGVQD (reference sequence). The CDR3 consists of 12 residues. CDR3 sequence (DNA): TGCGCCAGCAGTGTGGGCTCGGGCGAGCAGTACTTC. Translated, it gives CASSVGSGEQYF.

The V gene is TRBV28, the J gene TRBJ1-5; the D gene is possibly TRBD1 (5 bases). Germline-derived CDR1 and CDR2 are MDHEN and SYDVKM. Trimming removed 7 bases at V and 10 bases at J, with 23 bases between. The length of the CDR3 is 15 residues. CDR3 sequence: CASNSPGPGLGPQHF. CDR3 in DNA: TGTGCCAGCAACTCCCCTGGGCCGGGGCTGGGCCCCCAGCATTTT.

CDR3 sequence: CASSFWGRGLGTDTQYF. The CDR3 DNA sequence: TGTGCCAGCAGCTTCTGGGGTCGGGGTCTAGGCACAGATACGCAGTATTTT. This chain uses TRBV5-6 with TRBJ2-3; TRBD2 might be the D (5 bases). The length of the CDR3 is 17 residues. V lost 2 bases, J lost 1 base, and 17 bases lay in between. The germline CDR1 and CDR2 sequences are SGHDT and YYEEEE.

V gene TRBV5-1 combines with J gene TRBJ2-1; D is possibly TRBD2 (6 bases). The CDR3 covers 17 residues. Germline CDR1 reads SGHRS; CDR2 reads YFSETQ. Between the trimmed V and J ends, which lost 4 bases and 1 base, there was a span of 18 bases. CDR3 sequence: CASSRAGLGVSYNEQFF. The CDR3 bases are TGCGCCAGCAGCAGGGCGGGGTTGGGGGTTTCCTACAATGAGCAGTTCTTC.

The gene calls are TRBV5-4 and TRBJ2-2, with 12 bases that match TRBD1. The germline V gene encodes CDR1 SGHNT and CDR2 YYREEE (reference sequence). J was trimmed by 4 bases and V by 4 bases; bases with no gene match: 8. This CDR3 has 17 amino acids. The CDR3 DNA sequence: TGTGCCAGCAGCCCGGGACAGGGGGCAGTGGGCACCGGGGAGCTGTTTTTT. Protein: CASSPGQGAVGTGELFF.

The chain uses TRBV5-1 and TRBJ1-1; weak D call: TRBD1 (5 bases). CDR1 is SGHRS and CDR2 is YFSETQ in the germline V gene. The CDR3 runs 14 residues. The V gene lost 4 bases and the J gene lost 6 bases, with 16 bases spanning the gap. For the CDR3, the DNA is TGCGCCAGCAGCCTACTCGGGGGGGACGCTGAAGCTTTCTTT. Translated, it gives CASSLLGGDAEAFF.

The DNA of the CDR3 is TGCGCCAGCAGTCTCTTCGACAGGGACAATAGAAACACCATATATTTT. This gives the protein CASSLFDRDNRNTIYF. The chain carries TRBV23-1 and TRBJ1-3, with 7 bases that match TRBD1. TRBV23-1 is an ORF, and what it does is uncertain. The CDR3 runs to 16 residues. The V and J ends lost 4 bases and 5 bases, in that order; junction bases with no gene match: 11.

The V and J genes are TRBV7-3 and TRBJ2-6; D remains ambiguous. V gave up 2 bases and J gave up 4 bases, with 12 bases separating them. The CDR3 extends over 16 amino acids. Germline CDR1 is SGHTA and CDR2 is FQGTGA. The CDR3 nucleotides are TGTGCCAGCAGCTTAGTTATGGGGAACGGGGCCAACGTCCTGACTTTC. Encoded protein: CASSLVMGNGANVLTF.

The J gene is TRBJ1-2, the V gene TRBV7-3; D may be TRBD1 (6 bases). Germline loops: CDR1 SGHTA, CDR2 FQGTGA. Trimming shortened V by 1 base and J by 7 bases, and 16 bases separated the two germline ends. This CDR3 contains 15 residues. In DNA form, the CDR3 reads TGTGCCAGCAGCTTAAATGGGCAGGGAGGGGGTGGCTACACCTTC. This translates into CASSLNGQGGGGYTF.

This clone was recorded once. The chain employs TRBV28 and TRBJ2-7; 9 bases fit TRBD2. This CDR3 region has 15 residues. Germline CDR1 reads MDHEN; CDR2 reads SYDVKM. J was trimmed by 2 bases and V by 8 bases; bases with no gene match: 10. CDR3 region: CASDNTGLATYEQYF. The DNA for the CDR3 is TGTGCCAGCGATAACACAGGACTAGCGACCTACGAGCAGTACTTC.

The chain carries TRBV2 and TRBJ1-6; no clear D gene. The CDR3 is 14 residues long. V was pared by 4 bases and J by 3 bases, with 7 bases between. Per germline, CDR1 SNHLY and CDR2 FYNNEI. CDR3 protein: CASSATSYNSPLHF. Here the CDR3 DNA reads TGTGCCAGCAGTGCGACAAGCTATAATTCACCCCTCCACTTT.

V and J are TRBV2 and TRBJ1-1; no clear D gene. The CDR3 loop spans 14 amino acids. The V end lost 9 bases, the J end lost 4 bases, and 18 bases lay between the germline ends. CDR1 and CDR2 (germline): SNHLY, FYNNEI. The CDR3 nucleotides read TGTGCCAGTCGGGGAACGGGCAGTTTCACTGAAGCTTTCTTT. It yields the protein CASRGTGSFTEAFF.

This chain connects TRBV7-2 to TRBJ2-7; TRBD2 might be the D (5 bases). The V end lost 5 bases, the J end lost 1 base, and 12 bases lay between the germline ends. This CDR3 comprises 14 residues. Per the germline V gene, CDR1 is SGHTA and CDR2 is FQGNSA. The CDR3 spells CASSPRRDSYEQYF. In DNA form, the CDR3 reads TGTGCCAGCAGCCCGAGACGGGATTCCTACGAGCAGTACTTC.

The chain is built from TRBV19 and TRBJ2-3; D is unclear. This CDR3 has 15 amino acids. The V end was cut by 5 bases, the J end by 1 base, with 13 bases between. Germline V lookup: CDR1 LNHDA, CDR2 SQIVND (reference sequence). The CDR3: CASSSTLWGTDTQYF. The DNA of the CDR3 is TGTGCCAGTAGTTCAACACTCTGGGGCACAGATACGCAGTATTTT.

The rearrangement joins TRBV5-6 to TRBJ1-1; 11 bases are shared with TRBD1. Germline CDR1 and CDR2: SGHDT and YYEEEE. The CDR3 sequence is 15 residues long. Unmatched junction bases numbered 1, after V lost 0 bases and J lost 3 bases. DNA of the CDR3: TGTGCCAGCAGCTTGGTGGGACAGGGGGACACTGAAGCTTTCTTT. Protein sequence: CASSLVGQGDTEAFF.

This clone has only one observation. In nucleotides, the CDR3 is TGTGCCAGCAGCACCAGGGATGCCTACGAGCAGTACTTC. This codes for CASSTRDAYEQYF. The rearrangement links TRBV9 to TRBJ2-7; D is perhaps TRBD1 (5 bases). The V gene's germline CDR1 is SGDLS and CDR2 YYNGEE. V was pared by 4 bases and J by 2 bases, with 10 bases between. This CDR3 is 13 amino acids long.

The V and J genes are TRBV29-1 and TRBJ2-3; the D call may be TRBD1 or TRBD2 (5 bases each). The CDR3 has 15 residues. The germline V gene has CDR1 SQVTM and CDR2 ANQGSEA. V lost 4 bases to trimming and J lost 2 bases, with 16 bases between them. The CDR3: CSVGVGVRVTDTQYF. In DNA form, the CDR3 reads TGCAGCGTTGGCGTGGGGGTCAGAGTCACAGATACGCAGTATTTT.

V usage is TRBV18 and J usage is TRBJ2-5; tentatively, D is TRBD1 (5 bases). V lost 3 bases, J lost 3 bases, and 8 bases lay in between. Germline lookup yields CDR1 KGHSH and CDR2 LQKENI. This CDR3 has 13 amino acids. The CDR3 nucleotides read TGTGCCAGCTCACCCTTCAGGGAAGAGACCCAGTACTTC. This translates into CASSPFREETQYF.

This rearrangement joins TRBV7-8 to TRBJ1-1, with no clear D. The CDR3 length is 14 residues. CDR1 is SGHVS, CDR2 FQNEAQ, per germline. Trimming left V 2 bases short and J 1 base short, with 8 bases between. Here the CDR3 reads CASSLLLGNTEAFF. CDR3 nucleotide sequence: TGTGCCAGCAGCTTATTGTTGGGGAACACTGAAGCTTTCTTT.

V is TRBV29-1 and J is TRBJ2-5, with TRBD1 matching over 8 bases. The CDR3 extends over 14 amino acids. CDR1 and CDR2 from the germline V gene are SQVTM and ANQGSEA. J lost 2 bases, V lost 4 bases, and 6 bases had no gene match. CDR3 region: CSVADRVTQETQYF. CDR3 bases: TGCAGCGTTGCGGACAGGGTAACACAAGAGACCCAGTACTTC.

The rearrangement uses TRBV7-8 and TRBJ2-3; D unclear. The CDR3 has 16 amino acids. The germline V gene encodes CDR1 SGHVS and CDR2 FQNEAQ. V gave up 2 bases and J gave up 5 bases, with 17 bases separating them. CDR3 in amino acids: CASSLLGGSTQDTQYF. CDR3 bases: TGTGCCAGCAGCTTATTGGGTGGGTCAACTCAAGATACGCAGTATTTT.

The chain has TRBV28 and TRBJ2-7; the D gene is possibly TRBD2 (6 bases). The length of the CDR3 is 15 residues. V dropped 6 bases and J dropped 2 bases, with 17 bases sitting between them. The germline CDR1 and CDR2 sequences are MDHEN and SYDVKM. The CDR3 sequence: CASSYSGTPPYEQYF. CDR3 nucleotides: TGTGCCAGCAGCTACTCCGGGACTCCACCCTACGAGCAGTACTTC.

This clone has only a few counts. V usage is TRBV28 and J usage is TRBJ2-7; D may correspond to TRBD1 or TRBD2 (5 bases each). Germline CDR1 MDHEN, CDR2 SYDVKM. The CDR3 is made up of 14 amino acids. Trimming took 4 bases from V and 2 from J, leaving 12 bases between them. The CDR3 loop is CASSSPGTAYEQYF. The CDR3 nucleotides read TGTGCCAGCAGTTCCCCCGGGACGGCCTACGAGCAGTACTTC.